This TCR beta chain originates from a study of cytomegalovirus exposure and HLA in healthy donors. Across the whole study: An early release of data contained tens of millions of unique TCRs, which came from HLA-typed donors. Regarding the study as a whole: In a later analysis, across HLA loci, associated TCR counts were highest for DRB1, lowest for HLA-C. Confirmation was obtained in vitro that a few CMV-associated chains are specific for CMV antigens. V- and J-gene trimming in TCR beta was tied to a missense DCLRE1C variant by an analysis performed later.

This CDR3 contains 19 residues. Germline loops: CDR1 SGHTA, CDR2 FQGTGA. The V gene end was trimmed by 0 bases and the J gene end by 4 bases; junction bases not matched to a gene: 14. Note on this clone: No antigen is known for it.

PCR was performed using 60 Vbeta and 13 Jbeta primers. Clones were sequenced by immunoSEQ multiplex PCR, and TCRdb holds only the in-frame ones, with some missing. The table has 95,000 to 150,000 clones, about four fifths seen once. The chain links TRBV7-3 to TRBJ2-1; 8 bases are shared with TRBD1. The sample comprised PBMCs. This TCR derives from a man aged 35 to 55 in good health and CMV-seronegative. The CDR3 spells CASSLTVLTGEFVYNEQFF. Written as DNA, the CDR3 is TGTGCCAGCAGCTTAACTGTTCTGACAGGGGAATTCGTGTACAATGAGCAGTTCTTC.